This is a list of T cell receptor beta chains from one sample in a study of blood T cell repertoires in COVID-19. Sequencing was performed with immunoSEQ multiplex PCR; in TCRdb, only in-frame clones are kept and a portion is missing. The data show under 400,000 clones, with 88% seen just once and approximately 1.6% held by the top ten. Sequencing used peripheral blood. These receptors all come from a woman in her 30s with COVID-19, enrolled during active disease. Both conserved end residues are part of each CDR3. The order of the fields is V gene, clone size, J gene, D gene, CDR3 DNA, CDR3 protein. The D gene is left open where the match is weak. Rows give clone size only sometimes, using once, few, many, or a class for an expanded clone.

v_gene: TRBV6-5
abundance: NA
j_gene: TRBJ1-5
d_gene: NA
CDR3nt: TGTGCCAGCAGGTTACAGGGTTCTAATCAGCCCCAGCATTTT
CDR3aa: CASRLQGSNQPQHF

v_gene: TRBV7-9
abundance: NA
j_gene: TRBJ1-1
d_gene: NA
CDR3nt: TGTGCCAGCAGCAACATGAACACTGAAGCTTTCTTT
CDR3aa: CASSNMNTEAFF

v_gene: TRBV29-1
abundance: once
j_gene: TRBJ2-7
d_gene: TRBD1
CDR3nt: TGCAGCGTTGAAAAGGACAGGGATTCCGAGCAGTACTTC
CDR3aa: CSVEKDRDSEQYF

v_gene: TRBV28
abundance: NA
j_gene: TRBJ2-1
d_gene: TRBD1
CDR3nt: TGTGCCAGCAGTTTCCAGGGGGCTACTGGACGCAATGAGCAGTTCTTC
CDR3aa: CASSFQGATGRNEQFF

v_gene: TRBV11-1
abundance: NA
j_gene: TRBJ1-2
d_gene: NA
CDR3nt: TGTGCCAGCAGCTTCTCCCCGGGAGATCTTTATGGCTACACCTTC
CDR3aa: CASSFSPGDLYGYTF

v_gene: TRBV9
abundance: NA
j_gene: TRBJ2-1
d_gene: TRBD2
CDR3nt: TGTGCCAGCAGCCCGACTAGCCTTCCCCACAATGAGCAGTTCTTC
CDR3aa: CASSPTSLPHNEQFF

v_gene: TRBV27
abundance: NA
j_gene: TRBJ2-5
d_gene: TRBD1
CDR3nt: TGTGCCAGCAGTTTAGGACAGGGGGGAGAGACCCAGTACTTC
CDR3aa: CASSLGQGGETQYF

v_gene: TRBV30
abundance: NA
j_gene: TRBJ1-4
d_gene: NA
CDR3nt: TGTGCCTGGACAACTTTGGCTAATGAAAAACTGTTTTTT
CDR3aa: CAWTTLANEKLFF

v_gene: TRBV4-1
abundance: NA
j_gene: TRBJ2-7
d_gene: NA
CDR3nt: TGCGCCAGCAGCCAAGGAGGCCGCTACGAGCAGTACTTC
CDR3aa: CASSQGGRYEQYF

v_gene: TRBV9
abundance: NA
j_gene: TRBJ1-2
d_gene: TRBD1
CDR3nt: TGTGCCAGCAGCGTATCAGAAACAGGGGGCCCGTATGGCTACACCTTC
CDR3aa: CASSVSETGGPYGYTF

v_gene: TRBV28
abundance: once
j_gene: TRBJ1-2
d_gene: TRBD1
CDR3nt: TGTGCCAGCAGCCGACTTCCGGGACAGGGGCGCGGGGGCTACACCTTC
CDR3aa: CASSRLPGQGRGGYTF

v_gene: TRBV19
abundance: NA
j_gene: TRBJ1-5
d_gene: NA
CDR3nt: TGTGCCAGTAGTATACAGGGTCCCAATCAGCCCCAGCATTTT
CDR3aa: CASSIQGPNQPQHF

v_gene: TRBV2
abundance: NA
j_gene: TRBJ1-2
d_gene: TRBD1
CDR3nt: TGTGCCAGCAGTCCGGGACAGGGCGGCTATGGCTACACCTTC
CDR3aa: CASSPGQGGYGYTF

v_gene: TRBV12-3/TRBV12-4
abundance: NA
j_gene: TRBJ1-2
d_gene: NA
CDR3nt: TGTGCCAGCAGTTACGACAGGAACTATGGCTACACCTTC
CDR3aa: CASSYDRNYGYTF

v_gene: TRBV19
abundance: NA
j_gene: TRBJ1-1
d_gene: NA
CDR3nt: TGTGCCAGTAGGTCAGGGAGGAAGGACACTGAAGCTTTCTTT
CDR3aa: CASRSGRKDTEAFF

v_gene: TRBV2
abundance: once
j_gene: TRBJ1-4
d_gene: NA
CDR3nt: TGTGCCAGCAGTCCTGGCAGGGAAAAACTGTTTTTT
CDR3aa: CASSPGREKLFF

v_gene: TRBV28
abundance: NA
j_gene: TRBJ1-4
d_gene: NA
CDR3nt: TGTGCCAGCAGTCCCTACGGTTCGGGTCGGAGGACTAATGAAAAACTGTTTTTT
CDR3aa: CASSPYGSGRRTNEKLFF

v_gene: TRBV7-3
abundance: NA
j_gene: TRBJ2-1
d_gene: TRBD2
CDR3nt: TGTGCCAGCAGCTTCGGGGGGAGCTCCTACAATGAGCAGTTCTTC
CDR3aa: CASSFGGSSYNEQFF

v_gene: TRBV10-2
abundance: NA
j_gene: TRBJ1-1
d_gene: NA
CDR3nt: TGCGCCAGCAGTCTACAGGGACGCACTGAAGCTTTCTTT
CDR3aa: CASSLQGRTEAFF

v_gene: TRBV12-3/TRBV12-4
abundance: NA
j_gene: TRBJ2-5
d_gene: TRBD1
CDR3nt: TGTGCCAGCACCGGGGACAGTCAAGAGACCCAGTACTTC
CDR3aa: CASTGDSQETQYF

v_gene: TRBV18
abundance: NA
j_gene: TRBJ1-5
d_gene: NA
CDR3nt: TGTGCCAGCTCATTCGGGTTTAGCAATCAGCCCCAGCATTTT
CDR3aa: CASSFGFSNQPQHF

v_gene: TRBV7-2
abundance: NA
j_gene: TRBJ1-2
d_gene: NA
CDR3nt: TGTGCCAGCAGCTTAGTCAGGGCCAACTATGGCTACACCTTC
CDR3aa: CASSLVRANYGYTF

v_gene: TRBV5-6
abundance: NA
j_gene: TRBJ1-6
d_gene: NA
CDR3nt: TGTGCCAGCAGCTTGGGGGAGGCACGCTCCTATAATTCACCCCTCCACTTT
CDR3aa: CASSLGEARSYNSPLHF

v_gene: TRBV28
abundance: NA
j_gene: TRBJ1-1
d_gene: TRBD1
CDR3nt: TGTGCCAGCAGTCTTTACAGGGGCGCTGAAGCTTTCTTT
CDR3aa: CASSLYRGAEAFF

v_gene: TRBV19
abundance: NA
j_gene: TRBJ1-1
d_gene: NA
CDR3nt: TGTGCCAGTAGTGCAGGGCCGAACACTGAAGCTTTCTTT
CDR3aa: CASSAGPNTEAFF

v_gene: TRBV6-1
abundance: NA
j_gene: TRBJ1-1
d_gene: TRBD1
CDR3nt: TGTGCCAGCAGTGAACTGGACCTCAGGGGGCGGGCTTTCTTT
CDR3aa: CASSELDLRGRAFF